The rows below give T cell receptor beta chains drawn from one sample of a study of CD8+ T cells in alopecia areata. TCRdb's copy holds only in-frame clones and misses some; the assay was immunoSEQ multiplex PCR. The table shows 150,000 or so clones, with around 47% occurring only once. The specimen was CD4+ T cells sorted from blood. The receptors were gathered from a human donor with alopecia areata. Each CDR3 is given with its conserved first and last residue. The D gene is left open where the match is weak. Only some rows state a clone size, as once, few, many or a class for expanded clones.

cdr3_length d_call clone_size j_call v_call cdr3_nt cdr3_aa
18 TRBD2 . TRBJ2-2 TRBV30 TGTGCCTGGAGTGGAGGGTGGTCGGGACTAGCTTACACCGGGGAGCTGTTTTTT CAWSGGWSGLAYTGELFF
16 . few TRBJ1-2 TRBV28 TGTGCCAGCAGTCCGAGGACCCTCAGGGGAATCCATGGCTACACCTTC CASSPRTLRGIHGYTF
14 . . TRBJ1-1 TRBV25-1 TGTGCCAGCAGTGAACCCGGCCAGAACACTGAAGCTTTCTTT CASSEPGQNTEAFF
13 . . TRBJ1-1 TRBV5-1 TGCGCCAGCAGCCCGGTCTTGAACACTGAAGCTTTCTTT CASSPVLNTEAFF
14 TRBD2 . TRBJ2-1 TRBV29-1 TGCAGCGGTGGAGGTGGGACTAGCTACAATGAGCAGTTCTTC CSGGGGTSYNEQFF
13 . . TRBJ2-7 TRBV27 TGTGCCAGCAGAATAACAGGGAAGGGCGAGCAGTACTTC CASRITGKGEQYF
13 . . TRBJ2-3 TRBV5-4 TGTGCCAGCAGCTTGGTTTCCACAGATACGCAGTATTTT CASSLVSTDTQYF
13 . . TRBJ2-5 TRBV7-3 TGTGCCAGCAGCTCCGCCCGCCAAGAGACCCAGTACTTC CASSSARQETQYF
20 TRBD2 . TRBJ2-1 TRBV5-1 TGCGCCAGCAGCTTGAGGTGGGAGCGGGACCGATCAAGCTCCTACAATGAGCAGTTCTTC CASSLRWERDRSSSYNEQFF
15 . . TRBJ2-1 TRBV5-1 TGCGCCAGCAACGAGGGGTTAAGCTCCTACAATGAGCAGTTCTTC CASNEGLSSYNEQFF
14 . . TRBJ2-4 TRBV27 TGTGCCAGCAGGTCTCCTGTGGCCAAAAACATTCAGTACTTC CASRSPVAKNIQYF
15 . . TRBJ1-1 TRBV11-2 TGTGCCAGCAGCTTAGGGACAGATTCGAACACTGAAGCTTTCTTT CASSLGTDSNTEAFF
15 . . TRBJ2-7 TRBV11-2 TGTGCCAGCAGCCCTCCCGGGACTCTCGCCTACGAGCAGTACTTC CASSPPGTLAYEQYF
15 . . TRBJ2-2 TRBV14 TGTGCCAGCAGCCAAGGGACATTGAACACCGGGGAGCTGTTTTTT CASSQGTLNTGELFF
14 TRBD1 . TRBJ2-7 TRBV2 TGTGCCAGCAGTGTGGACAGGAGTTCCTACGAGCAGTACTTC CASSVDRSSYEQYF